A single TCR beta chain is shown here with its context. Its antigen is unknown. One base away there is no much larger clone; base qualities are not given. TCRbeta CDR3 regions were amplified from genomic DNA using the immunoSEQ Assay, a bias-controlled multiplex PCR. The study's own analysis went as follows. Nucleated cell counts per sample were estimated from amplification of reference gene primers within the assay. To quantify the absolute abundance of each unique TCRbeta CDR3 rearrangement, sequence reads were collapsed and filtered. For each sample, productive Simpson clonality was calculated as the square root of Simpson's diversity index across productive rearrangements. Drawn from immuneACCESS, this table holds only the in-frame rearrangements with V and J called that TCRdb kept. Clones are partly lost; checked studies trace under half to an unresolved V gene and leave the rest unexplained. The V and J calls and clone size come from that table; D and trimming were worked out from the DNA. A total of under 70,000 clones appear in this sample, 80% to 85% of them only once. The ten biggest clones cover 10% to 15% of the sample.

This entry comes from a study of blood T cell repertoires in COVID-19 (dated by TCRdb to 2018 to 2020). Describing the broader study: The collaborator samples originated in the United States, Italy and Spain and spanned the acute and convalescent phases of COVID-19. The repertoires were released in a freely available public database meant as a resource for research on the immune response to SARS-CoV-2. HLA class I and class II types, where available, came from metadata supplied by the sample provider rather than from assay-based typing. Nearly every sample came with metadata listing a de-identified subject ID, COVID-19 status, age in years and sex. Samples were obtained from the ongoing ImmuneRACE study (first 160 participants) and from 1,254 subjects provided by 6 global collaborators. Deeply sampled blood TCRbeta repertoires from subjects exposed to, actively infected with, or recovered from COVID-19 were included in the dataset. The material from the prospective study consisted of cDNA or gDNA derived from T cells, B-cell-depleted T cells, or PBMCs.

Broad study findings and their caveats: The quantity of clinical and demographic metadata differed by source and by participant and was supplied without curation.

Reading the germline V gene gives CDR1 SGHNT and CDR2 YENEEA. From V the trimming removes 5 bases and from J it removes 4 bases, while the gene matches leave 15 bases of the junction unaccounted for. From its cysteine to its phenylalanine, the CDR3 spans 19 amino acids. Just CDR3 DNA is preserved here, 57 bases in frame from base 1. Each collaborating institution followed its own protocols to collect whole blood in K2EDTA tubes. For TCRbeta analysis, collaborators shipped samples as frozen whole blood, isolated PBMCs, or DNA extracted from either of those sample types. Sequencing was carried out using peripheral blood. The chain is assembled from TRBV11-3 and TRBJ2-1, with 12 middle bases fitting TRBD2. The receptor was derived from a woman older than 75 with acute or convalescent COVID-19. The CDR3 reads CASSLVKLLAGGRYNEQFF. The nucleotide sequence reads TGTGCCAGCAGCCTGGTCAAATTACTAGCGGGGGGACGATACAATGAGCAGTTCTTC.